Each of the 15 T cell receptor beta chains below was sequenced from the same sample in a study of blood T cell repertoires in COVID-19. The protocol was immunoSEQ multiplex PCR, while the TCRdb copy is restricted to in-frame clones and leaves out a portion. The data contain some 85,000 clones, about 88% of them singletons. What was sequenced was peripheral blood. Receptor source: a man in his forties or fifties with acute or convalescent COVID-19.

The chain employs TRBV6-5 and TRBJ1-5; D not resolved. Germline values: CDR1 MNHEY, CDR2 SVGAGI. The CDR3 consists of 14 residues. V shed 2 bases and J shed 6 bases, with 11 bases lying between them. This CDR3 is CASSYGEGGQPQHF. CDR3 sequence (DNA): TGTGCCAGCAGTTACGGCGAGGGTGGTCAGCCCCAGCATTTT.

The V gene is TRBV2, the J gene TRBJ2-1, with 9 positions matching TRBD1. Trimming removed 7 bases from V and 2 bases from J; junction bases left unmatched: 6. Germline V gene lookup returns CDR1 SNHLY and CDR2 FYNNEI. This CDR3 spans 15 amino acids. CDR3 DNA sequence: TGTGCCAGCACCGCCGGGACAGGGACCTACAATGAGCAGTTCTTC. Translation gives CASTAGTGTYNEQFF.

The chain has TRBV11-3 and TRBJ1-1, with 8 bases identical to TRBD1. The V segment lost 0 bases and the J segment 4 bases; nucleotides outside the gene matches: 4. The CDR3 totals 15 residues. Germline V gives CDR1 SGHNT, CDR2 YENEEA. The CDR3 region is CASSLDNDRGTEAFF. For the CDR3, the DNA is TGTGCCAGCAGCTTAGACAATGACAGGGGCACTGAAGCTTTCTTT.

The rearrangement uses TRBV10-3 and TRBJ1-1; D is ambiguous. Between the trimmed V and J ends, which lost 11 bases and 0 bases, there was a span of 10 bases. Germline CDR1 ENHRY, CDR2 SYGVKD. The CDR3 is 12 residues long. Here the CDR3 DNA reads TGTGCCGCCGGGATACTGAACACTGAAGCTTTCTTT. Protein product: CAAGILNTEAFF.

The chain couples TRBV7-2 to TRBJ2-3, with 9 bases identical to TRBD2. V was clipped by 2 bases and J by 6 bases; unmatched bases: 9. Germline lookup yields CDR1 SGHTA and CDR2 FQGNSA. The CDR3 consists of 16 residues. The CDR3 is CASSLKRSGGLDTQYF. CDR3 DNA: TGTGCCAGCAGCTTAAAGAGGAGCGGGGGGCTTGATACGCAGTATTTT. Combining the CDR3 with reference TRBV7-2 and TRBJ2-3 gives the whole variable domain GAGVSQSPSNKVTEKGKDVELRCDPISGHTALYWYRQSLGQGLEFLIYFQGNSAPDKSGLPSDRFSAERTGGSVSTLTIQRTQQEDSAVYLCASSLKRSGGLDTQYFGPGTRLTVL.

This clone has more than one count but fewer than ten. The V and J genes are TRBV4-2 and TRBJ1-2; D uncertain. CDR1 LGHNA and CDR2 YNFKEQ come from the germline V gene. This CDR3 spans 16 amino acids. The V gene lost 0 bases and the J gene lost 0 bases, with 11 bases spanning the gap. The CDR3 DNA sequence: TGTGCCAGCAGCCAAGATTGGAGTCCGACTAACTATGGCTACACCTTC. Translation: CASSQDWSPTNYGYTF.

This sequence joins TRBV11-3 and TRBJ2-1; TRBD2 matches 15 bases. Germline trimming cut 4 bases from V and 1 base from J; bases unmatched to any gene: 2. The CDR3 covers 17 residues. Per germline, CDR1 SGHNT and CDR2 YENEEA. The DNA of the CDR3 is TGTGCCAGCAGCTCGGGACTAGCGGGGGGTTCCTACAATGAGCAGTTCTTC. Its protein product is CASSSGLAGGSYNEQFF.

The V and J genes are TRBV4-2 and TRBJ2-1, with 9 bases matching TRBD1. Per germline, CDR1 LGHNA and CDR2 YNFKEQ. The CDR3 runs 15 residues. V was clipped by 4 bases and J by 3 bases; unmatched bases: 4. Here the CDR3 DNA reads TGTGCCAGCAGCCTGACGGGACAGGGCTACAATGAGCAGTTCTTC. Its protein product is CASSLTGQGYNEQFF.

The chain is built from TRBV7-8 and TRBJ1-5; D is undetermined. The germline V gene has CDR1 SGHVS and CDR2 FQNEAQ. CDR3 length equals 15 residues. V lost 0 bases and J 5 bases, leaving 11 bases between the germline ends. CDR3 residues: CASSLARGRDQPQHF. CDR3 nucleotides: TGTGCCAGCAGCTTAGCGCGAGGGAGGGATCAGCCCCAGCATTTT.

The chain couples TRBV9 to TRBJ2-7, with TRBD1 matching over 10 bases. Germline-derived CDR1 and CDR2 are SGDLS and YYNGEE. The CDR3 is 18 residues long. V trimming: 10 bases; J trimming: 1 base; junction bases outside the gene matches: 20. CDR3 DNA: TGTGCCGCACCCGGCGAGGGGGGGACAGGGGACCGTTCCTACGAGCAGTACGTC. This gives the protein CAAPGEGGTGDRSYEQYV.

This rearrangement joins TRBV19 to TRBJ1-2; 9 bases fit TRBD1. The CDR3 spans 15 residues. Germline-derived CDR1 and CDR2 are LNHDA and SQIVND (reference sequence). V lost 6 bases and J lost 3; bases outside the gene matches: 8. The CDR3: CASSKGQGLHYGYTF. The CDR3 nucleotides read TGTGCCAGTAGCAAGGGACAGGGACTACACTATGGCTACACCTTC. Filled out from reference TRBV19 and TRBJ1-2, the complete variable domain reads DGGITQSPKYLFRKEGQNVTLSCEQNLNHDAMYWYRQDPGQGLRLIYYSQIVNDFQKGDIAEGYSVSREKKESFPLTVTSAQKNPTAFYLCASSKGQGLHYGYTFGSGTRLTVV.

This sequence joins TRBV5-1 and TRBJ1-4; 10 bases are shared with TRBD1. The germline V gene has CDR1 SGHRS and CDR2 YFSETQ. CDR3 length: 17 amino acids. Losses at the gene ends were 1 base for V and 8 bases for J; bases not matched to a gene: 11. CDR3 nucleotides: TGCGCCAGCAGCTTGAGTTTTCCCGGGACAGGGGAAGAAAAACTGTTTTTT. Its protein product is CASSLSFPGTGEEKLFF. Full variable domain (rest looked up from reference TRBV5-1 and TRBJ1-4): KAGVTQTPRYLIKTRGQQVTLSCSPISGHRSVSWYQQTPGQGLQFLFEYFSETQRNKGNFPGRFSGRQFSNSRSEMNVSTLELGDSALYLCASSLSFPGTGEEKLFFGSGTQLSVL.

This clone was seen just once. This rearrangement joins TRBV20-1 to TRBJ2-4; D gene unclear. CDR1 DFQATT and CDR2 SNEGSKA come from the germline V gene (reference sequence). The CDR3 loop spans 14 amino acids. The V gene lost 3 bases and the J gene lost 8 bases, with 17 bases spanning the gap. CDR3: CSASEGVVGDIQYF. The CDR3 DNA is TGCAGTGCTAGTGAAGGAGTGGTCGGAGACATTCAGTACTTC.

This chain links TRBV3-1 (or the pseudogene TRBV3-2) with TRBJ1-1, with D hard to call. Germline values: CDR1 LGHDT, CDR2 YNNKEL (reference sequence). The CDR3 contains 13 residues. Trimming removed 4 bases from V and 0 bases from J, with 6 bases in between. DNA for the CDR3: TGTGCCAGCAGCCTCACAATGAACACTGAAGCTTTCTTT. It specifies CASSLTMNTEAFF.

A few counts support this clone. CDR3 residues: CASSLGEGTGNYGYTF. CDR3 sequence (DNA): TGTGCCAGCAGCTTAGGGGAAGGGACAGGGAACTATGGCTACACCTTC. The V gene is TRBV7-8, the J gene TRBJ1-2, with 9 bases fitting TRBD1. From germline, CDR1 is SGHVS and CDR2 FQNEAQ. This CDR3 has 16 amino acids. The V gene end was trimmed by 1 base and the J gene end by 2 bases; junction bases not matched to a gene: 5.